The clone carrying this T cell receptor beta chain was found once. The V and J ends lost 6 bases and 5 bases respectively, with 10 bases between them. This CDR3 region has 12 residues. The germline gives CDR1 MNHEY, CDR2 SVGEGT. The data belong to a study of blood T cell repertoires in COVID-19. Study in general: The United States, Italy and Spain supplied acute and convalescent COVID-19 samples. T cells, B-cell-depleted T cells, or PBMCs provided the cDNA or gDNA that served as material.

The authors' processing: Nucleated cell counts were estimated from reference gene primer amplification. Method: immunoSEQ multiplex PCR; TCRdb's copy keeps in-frame clones and lacks some. V and J calls and clone size follow that table, whereas D and trimming were derived from the DNA. The top ten hold more than 10% of the sample, which has more than 100,000 clones, roughly 82% seen once. The TCR originated in a human donor in a cohort sampled during active COVID-19. The J gene is TRBJ1-2, the V gene TRBV6-2 or TRBV6-3, with D hard to call. The material sequenced was peripheral blood. For the CDR3, the DNA is TGTGCCAGCAGCTCCACTAGTTATGGCTACACCTTC. This sequence encodes CASSSTSYGYTF.